Shown below are 9 T cell receptor beta chains from a single sample sequenced in a study of blood T cell repertoires in COVID-19. Sequencing used immunoSEQ multiplex PCR; TCRdb keeps in-frame clones, though not all of them. The sample lists around 310,000 clones, around nine tenths occurring once. The sequenced sample was peripheral blood. The receptors stem from a woman under 40 with COVID-19, enrolled during active disease.

V gene TRBV7-9 combines with J gene TRBJ2-5; 8 nucleotides agree with TRBD1. The CDR3 totals 17 residues. Germline V gene sequence: CDR1 SEHNR, CDR2 FQNEAQ (reference sequence). With 3 bases clipped from V and 3 bases from J, the junction kept 12 bases outside the gene matches. The CDR3 nucleotides are TGTGCCAGCAGCTTCGGCGGACAGGGAGGTTGGGAAGAGACCCAGTACTTC. Protein sequence: CASSFGGQGGWEETQYF.

The rearrangement uses TRBV7-9 and TRBJ2-1, with TRBD1 as a possible D gene (5 bases). The V gene lost 6 bases and the J gene lost 8 bases, with 11 bases spanning the gap. Germline V gene lookup returns CDR1 SEHNR and CDR2 FQNEAQ (reference sequence). The length of the CDR3 is 12 residues. The CDR3 nucleotides are TGTGCCAGCAGTTCTTTAGGGGATGAGCAGTTCTTC. Its translation: CASSSLGDEQFF.

The chain employs TRBV6-1 and TRBJ2-7; 8 bases are a match to TRBD1. Trimming removed 2 bases from V and 1 base from J; junction bases left unmatched: 7. CDR1 MNHNS and CDR2 SASEGT come from the germline V gene. The CDR3 runs 16 residues. The CDR3, as DNA: TGTGCCAGCAGTGAACGTGACAGGGGCAATTCCTACGAGCAGTACTTC. It translates to CASSERDRGNSYEQYF.

The chain combines TRBV30 with TRBJ1-1, with D uncertain. The CDR3 length is 13 residues. CDR1 is GTSNPN, CDR2 SVGIG, per germline (reference sequence). The V and J ends lost 2 bases and 8 bases respectively, with 15 bases between them. The CDR3 DNA is TGTGCCTGGAGTCCCCCAAACAGCTTAGAAGCTTTCTTT. It encodes CAWSPPNSLEAFF.

This chain joins TRBV5-4 and TRBJ2-1; 10 nucleotides agree with TRBD2. This CDR3 comprises 15 residues. The germline gives CDR1 SGHNT, CDR2 YYREEE (reference sequence). J lost 7 bases, V lost 2 bases, and 6 bases had no gene match. Here the CDR3 DNA reads TGTGCCAGCAGCTTTACTAGCGGGATTGGTAATGAGCAGTTCTTC. This translates into CASSFTSGIGNEQFF.

V and J are TRBV6-4 and TRBJ2-5; TRBD1 agrees at 9 bases. The germline gives CDR1 MRHNA, CDR2 SNTAGT. V lost 5 bases, J lost 4 bases, and 8 bases stayed unmatched. This CDR3 contains 15 residues. The CDR3 DNA reads as TGTGCCAGCAGTTCCCCGGGACAGGGAAGAGAGACCCAGTACTTC. Translated: CASSSPGQGRETQYF.

The CDR3 region is CASSFKGGETQYF. The DNA for the CDR3 is TGTGCCAGCAGCTTCAAGGGAGGGGAGACCCAGTACTTC. The chain recombines TRBV5-4 with TRBJ2-5; 7 bases are shared with TRBD2. The trim removed 2 bases at V and 5 bases at J, leaving 3 bases unmatched. CDR1 and CDR2 (germline): SGHNT, YYREEE (reference sequence). The CDR3 contains 13 residues.

This chain connects TRBV15 to TRBJ1-1; 9 bases are a match to TRBD1. The CDR3 has 13 amino acids. V lost 3 bases and J lost 6; bases outside the gene matches: 2. In germline, CDR1 is LNHNV, CDR2 YYDKDF (reference sequence). CDR3 coding DNA: TGTGCCACCAGCAGGGACAGGGGCGCTGAAGCTTTCTTT. Translation: CATSRDRGAEAFF.

This chain connects TRBV5-6 to TRBJ1-2; D call uncertain. CDR1 is SGHDT and CDR2 is YYEEEE in the germline V gene. With 1 base removed from V and 8 bases from J, the gap between germline ends came to 6 bases. The CDR3 spans 11 residues. DNA of the CDR3: TGTGCCAGCAGCTTGACGACAGGCTACACCTTC. Translating gives CASSLTTGYTF.